A selection of T cell receptor beta chains follows, all from one sample in a study of T cell responses to AZD1222 COVID-19 vaccine. TCRdb keeps only in-frame clones here, not all; method: immunoSEQ multiplex PCR. Of some 120,000 clones detected, approximately 83% appear once; the ten largest clones hold roughly 3.7%. Source: peripheral blood, taken on day 0 of MenACWY control vaccination. These receptors came from an adult in good health. The CDR3 runs from the conserved cysteine through the conserved F or W. D genes are given only for firm matches. Only some rows state a clone size, as once, few, many or a class for expanded clones.

cdr3_length	v_call	d_call	clone_size	j_call	cdr3_nt	cdr3_aa
16	TRBV5-1	TRBD1	-	TRBJ1-3	TGCGCCAGCAGCCTCGGGACAGAACTCTCTGGAAACACCATATATTTT	CASSLGTELSGNTIYF
15	TRBV5-4	TRBD1	-	TRBJ1-5	TGTGCCAGCAGCTTGGGGGACAGGTCAGATCAGCCCCAGCATTTT	CASSLGDRSDQPQHF
16	TRBV19	-	-	TRBJ2-2	TGTGCCAGTAGTATAGCCCAGGGTACCAACACCGGGGAGCTGTTTTTT	CASSIAQGTNTGELFF
15	TRBV19	TRBD2	-	TRBJ2-3	TGTGCCAGTAGTTACCCGGGGGGTGATAAGGTTACGCAGTATTTT	CASSYPGGDKVTQYF
13	TRBV18	-	-	TRBJ1-1	TGTGCCAGCTCACCACGGCAGGGCACTGAAGCTTTCTTT	CASSPRQGTEAFF
14	TRBV5-4	-	-	TRBJ1-6	TGTGCCAGCAGCTTGGACAGCAATAATTCACCCCTCCACTTT	CASSLDSNNSPLHF
12	TRBV7-2	-	few	TRBJ1-2	TGTGCCAGCAGCTCAGACAGGCTTGGGTACACCTTC	CASSSDRLGYTF
15	TRBV5-4	-	-	TRBJ2-7	TGTGCCAGCAGCTTAGGCGGTCTAACGCGGGGCGAGCAGTACTTC	CASSLGGLTRGEQYF
13	TRBV7-2	-	-	TRBJ1-1	TGTGCCAGCAGCCCGGCCCTGAACACTGAAGCTTTCTTT	CASSPALNTEAFF
15	TRBV24-1	TRBD1	-	TRBJ1-4	TGTGCCACCAGTGGGACGACAGGGGAGAGCGAAAAACTGTTTTTT	CATSGTTGESEKLFF
16	TRBV5-8	TRBD1	once	TRBJ2-3	TGTGCCAGCAGCGCCCCCGGGACAGGGAGATTAGGGACGCAGTATTTT	CASSAPGTGRLGTQYF
18	TRBV5-5	-	-	TRBJ1-4	TGTGCCAGCAGCTTGCAGCGGTGGGCAGGGATGGCTAATGAAAAACTGTTTTTT	CASSLQRWAGMANEKLFF
15	TRBV3-1/TRBV3-2	-	-	TRBJ2-1	TGTGCCAGCAGCCAAGGGCCGAGCTCCTACAATGAGCAGTTCTTC	CASSQGPSSYNEQFF
16	TRBV7-2	TRBD1	-	TRBJ1-3	TGTGCCAGCAGCTCTACCGGGACAGGGGCATTAAACACCATATATTTT	CASSSTGTGALNTIYF
14	TRBV10-3	TRBD1	-	TRBJ2-7	TGTGCCATCAGGCCGGGACAGGGGTCCTACGAGCAGTACTTC	CAIRPGQGSYEQYF
15	TRBV4-1	TRBD1	-	TRBJ2-2	TGCGCCAGCAGCCAGGACAGGTCAAACACCGGGGAGCTGTTTTTT	CASSQDRSNTGELFF
14	TRBV5-8	-	-	TRBJ1-2	TGTGCCAGCAGCTTGGGGACACGCAACTATGGCTACACCTTC	CASSLGTRNYGYTF
14	TRBV11-1	-	-	TRBJ2-5	TGTGCCAGCAGCTTAGCTTCGGTGAGAGAGACCCAGTACTTC	CASSLASVRETQYF
14	TRBV9	-	-	TRBJ2-6	TGTGCCAGCAGCCAAGACCCTGGGGCCAACGTCCTGACTTTC	CASSQDPGANVLTF
16	TRBV5-1	TRBD1	-	TRBJ2-7	TGCGCCAGCAGCCCTGGGGGCAGGGGGATCCCTCGAGAGCAGTACTTC	CASSPGGRGIPREQYF
13	TRBV27	TRBD1	-	TRBJ1-2	TGTGCCAGCAGAGGACAGGGGACCTATGGCTACACCTTC	CASRGQGTYGYTF
11	TRBV19	-	-	TRBJ1-4	TGTGCCAGTAGCTTCCCAGGGGAACTGTTTTTT	CASSFPGELFF
14	TRBV27	-	-	TRBJ1-4	TGTGCCAGCAGTCCCCAGGGAACTAATGAAAAACTGTTTTTT	CASSPQGTNEKLFF
15	TRBV7-2	-	-	TRBJ2-2	TGTGCCAGCAGATTTCAGGGAACGAACACCGGGGAGCTGTTTTTT	CASRFQGTNTGELFF
14	TRBV2	TRBD1	-	TRBJ1-1	TGTGCCAGCAGTGAAGAGGGGGCGGACACTGAAGCTTTCTTT	CASSEEGADTEAFF
14	TRBV7-2	TRBD1	once	TRBJ2-7	TGTGCCAGCAGCTTAGATAGGGGGCGGAACGAGCAGTACTTC	CASSLDRGRNEQYF
16	TRBV18	TRBD1	few	TRBJ1-2	TGTGCCAGCTCACCTTTACAGGGGGCGGAAAACTATGGCTACACCTTC	CASSPLQGAENYGYTF
15	TRBV5-1	-	-	TRBJ1-4	TGCGCCAGCAGCCCAGGACAGACAACTAATGAAAAACTGTTTTTT	CASSPGQTTNEKLFF
11	TRBV5-1	-	-	TRBJ1-4	TGCGCCAGCAGCTTGGGTGAAAAACTGTTTTTT	CASSLGEKLFF
15	TRBV7-2	-	-	TRBJ1-2	TGTGCCAGCAGCTTAGGAAGCGCTTCTCCCTATGGCTACACCTTC	CASSLGSASPYGYTF
13	TRBV5-4	-	-	TRBJ1-2	TGTGCCAGCAGCGCAGGGGCCGGCTATGGCTACACCTTC	CASSAGAGYGYTF
18	TRBV7-9	TRBD1	-	TRBJ1-4	TGTGCCAGCAGCTTAGCGGGGACCTCCGGGACAGCTAATGAAAAACTGTTTTTT	CASSLAGTSGTANEKLFF